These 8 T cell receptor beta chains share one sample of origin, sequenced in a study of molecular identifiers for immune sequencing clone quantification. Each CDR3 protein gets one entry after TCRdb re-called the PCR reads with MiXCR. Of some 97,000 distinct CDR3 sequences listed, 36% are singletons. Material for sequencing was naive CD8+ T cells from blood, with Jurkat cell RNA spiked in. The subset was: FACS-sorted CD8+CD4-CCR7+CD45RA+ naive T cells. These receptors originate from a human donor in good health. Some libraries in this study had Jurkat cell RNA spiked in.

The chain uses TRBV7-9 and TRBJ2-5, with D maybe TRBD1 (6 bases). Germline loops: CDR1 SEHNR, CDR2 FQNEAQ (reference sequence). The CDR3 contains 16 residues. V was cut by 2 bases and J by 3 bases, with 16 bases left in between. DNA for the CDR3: TGTGCCAGCAGCTTATCGACAGGCCGAGGGGAAGAGACCCAGTACTTC. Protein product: CASSLSTGRGEETQYF.

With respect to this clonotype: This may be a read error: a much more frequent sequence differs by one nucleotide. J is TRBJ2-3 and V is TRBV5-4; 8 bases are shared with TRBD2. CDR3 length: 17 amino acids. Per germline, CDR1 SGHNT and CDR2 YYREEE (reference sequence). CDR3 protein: CASSFPPGRASTDTLYF. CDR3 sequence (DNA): TGTGCCAGCAGCTTCCCCCCCGGGAGGGCGAGCACAGATACGCTGTATTTT.

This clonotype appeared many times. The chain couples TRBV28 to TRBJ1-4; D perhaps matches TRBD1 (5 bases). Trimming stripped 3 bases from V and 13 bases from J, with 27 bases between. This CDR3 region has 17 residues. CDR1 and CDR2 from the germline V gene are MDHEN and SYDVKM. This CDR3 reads CASSFPAGTGRRLRLFF. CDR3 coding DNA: TGTGCCAGCAGTTTCCCCGCGGGCACAGGCCGGAGGTTGAGACTGTTTTTT.

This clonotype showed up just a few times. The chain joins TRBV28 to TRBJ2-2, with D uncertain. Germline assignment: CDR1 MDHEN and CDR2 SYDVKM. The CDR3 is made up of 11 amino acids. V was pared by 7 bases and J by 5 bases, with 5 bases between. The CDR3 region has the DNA TGTGCCAGCACCAGTACCGGGGAGCTGTTTTTT. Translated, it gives CASTSTGELFF.

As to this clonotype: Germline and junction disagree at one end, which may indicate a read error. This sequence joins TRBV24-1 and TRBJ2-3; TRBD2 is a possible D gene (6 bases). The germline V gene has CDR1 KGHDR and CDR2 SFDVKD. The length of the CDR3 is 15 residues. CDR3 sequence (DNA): TGTGCCACCTGTGATTTGCGGCTAGCGCCAGATACGCAGTATTTT. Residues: CATCDLRLAPDTQYF.

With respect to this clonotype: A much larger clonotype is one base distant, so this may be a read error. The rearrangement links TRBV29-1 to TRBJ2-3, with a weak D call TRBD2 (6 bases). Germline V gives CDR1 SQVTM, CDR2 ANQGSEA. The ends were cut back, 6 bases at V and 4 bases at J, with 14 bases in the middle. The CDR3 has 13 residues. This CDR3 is CSVTGSGADTQYF. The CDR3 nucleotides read TGCAGCGTGACCGGGAGTGGAGCAGATACGCAGTATTTT.

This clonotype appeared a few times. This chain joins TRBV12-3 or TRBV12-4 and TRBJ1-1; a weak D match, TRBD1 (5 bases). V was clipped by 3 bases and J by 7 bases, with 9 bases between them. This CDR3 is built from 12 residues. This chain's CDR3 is CASSLGEGEAFF. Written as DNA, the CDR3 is TGTGCCAGCAGTTTGGGGGAGGGTGAAGCTTTCTTT.

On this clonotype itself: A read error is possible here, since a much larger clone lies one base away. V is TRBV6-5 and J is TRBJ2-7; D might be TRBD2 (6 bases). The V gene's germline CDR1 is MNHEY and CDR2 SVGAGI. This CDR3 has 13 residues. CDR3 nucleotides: TGTGCCACGGGAGACAGCCATACCTACGGGCAGTACTTC. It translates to CATGDSHTYGQYF.